One sample yielded the 24 T cell receptor beta chains listed below, sequenced in a study of T cells in localized non-small cell lung cancer. The data were produced by immunoSEQ multiplex PCR, yet TCRdb's version contains in-frame clones alone and is incomplete. Among tens of thousands of clones, approximately 90% were seen once, and the ten largest hold under 25%. The sample here was peripheral blood, taken before any cancer treatment. These TCRs come from a man between 40 and 75 years old with stage I squamous cell lung carcinoma.

The chain is built from TRBV7-9 and TRBJ1-3; 8 bases match TRBD1. Germline CDR1 SEHNR, CDR2 FQNEAQ (reference sequence). The junction had 9 bases not matched to a gene; V was cut back by 5 bases and J by 0 bases. The CDR3 is 17 residues long. The CDR3 sequence: CASSPGQGFGSGNTIYF. CDR3 coding DNA: TGTGCCAGCAGCCCAGGACAGGGCTTCGGCTCTGGAAACACCATATATTTT.

J is TRBJ2-1 and V is TRBV19; D call uncertain. Germline V gene sequence: CDR1 LNHDA, CDR2 SQIVND (reference sequence). The CDR3 has 16 amino acids. The V gene lost 3 bases and the J gene lost 4 bases, with 16 bases spanning the gap. CDR3 sequence (DNA): TGTGCCAGTAGTATCCTCGACGGCTGGGGTTACAATGAGCAGTTCTTC. Amino acids: CASSILDGWGYNEQFF.

The genes are TRBV7-2 and TRBJ2-7; D not certain. With 2 bases removed from V and 3 bases from J, the gap between germline ends came to 5 bases. The germline V gene has CDR1 SGHTA and CDR2 FQGNSA. The CDR3 sequence is 12 residues long. The CDR3 region has the DNA TGTGCCAGCAGCTTATATATCTACGAGCAGTACTTC. Protein sequence: CASSLYIYEQYF.

CDR3: CASSPNYGYTF. The CDR3 DNA is TGTGCCAGCAGTCCTAACTATGGCTACACCTTC. The chain recombines TRBV6-1 with TRBJ1-2; no clear D gene. The CDR3 sequence is 11 residues long. Germline CDR1 reads MNHNS; CDR2 reads SASEGT. Trimming removed 5 bases from V and 0 bases from J, with 1 base in between.

The chain couples TRBV7-2 to TRBJ1-2; 9 positions match TRBD1. With 3 bases clipped from V and 8 bases from J, the junction kept 7 bases outside the gene matches. Germline V gene lookup returns CDR1 SGHTA and CDR2 FQGNSA. This CDR3 has 14 residues. The CDR3 DNA follows: TGTGCCAGCAGCTTGAGCGGACAGGGGAGCGGCTACACCTTC. Its protein product is CASSLSGQGSGYTF. The full variable domain, completed using reference TRBV7-2 and TRBJ1-2, is GAGVSQSPSNKVTEKGKDVELRCDPISGHTALYWYRQSLGQGLEFLIYFQGNSAPDKSGLPSDRFSAERTGGSVSTLTIQRTQQEDSAVYLCASSLSGQGSGYTFGSGTRLTVV.

This clone came up a few times. V gene TRBV15 combines with J gene TRBJ2-7, with D perhaps TRBD1 (5 bases). This CDR3 is built from 14 residues. In germline, CDR1 is LNHNV, CDR2 YYDKDF (reference sequence). V was pared by 3 bases and J by 2 bases, with 11 bases between. The DNA of the CDR3 is TGTGCCACCAGCAGGGGGCTGCTCACCTACGAGCAGTACTTC. It yields the protein CATSRGLLTYEQYF.

The rearrangement uses TRBV4-3 and TRBJ2-2; TRBD1 or TRBD2 may be the D gene (6 bases each). There are 19 residues in the CDR3. V lost 0 bases, J lost 4 bases, and 21 bases lay in between. Germline V gene lookup returns CDR1 LGHNA and CDR2 YSLEER. CDR3 sequence (DNA): TGCGCCAGCAGCCAAGATGGGGTGGCGGGACAAAACCCCACCGGGGAGCTGTTTTTT. It codes for CASSQDGVAGQNPTGELFF.

The genes are TRBV27 and TRBJ2-1; D uncertain. The CDR3 has 11 residues. Germline CDR1 is MNHEY and CDR2 is SMNVEV (reference sequence). Trimming pared 6 bases from V and 4 bases from J, leaving 4 bases between. The CDR3 here is CASSMYNEQFF. The CDR3, as DNA: TGTGCCAGCAGCATGTACAATGAGCAGTTCTTC.

The chain couples TRBV28 to TRBJ2-1, with 14 nucleotides matching TRBD2. Germline-derived CDR1 and CDR2 are MDHEN and SYDVKM. The CDR3 contains 15 residues. V was clipped by 6 bases and J by 7 bases; unmatched bases: 5. This CDR3 is CASSRGLAGDNEQFF. The CDR3 nucleotides read TGTGCCAGCAGCAGGGGACTAGCGGGAGATAATGAGCAGTTCTTC.

This clone was recorded only once. The chain employs TRBV9 and TRBJ1-5, with 8 bases lining up with TRBD1. The trim removed 4 bases at V and 4 bases at J, leaving 7 bases unmatched. The V gene's germline CDR1 is SGDLS and CDR2 YYNGEE. The CDR3 has 15 amino acids. As DNA, the CDR3 is TGTGCCAGCAGCCCGGACGGACAGGGAAATCAGCCCCAGCATTTT. This encodes CASSPDGQGNQPQHF.

The gene calls are TRBV7-2 and TRBJ2-1; TRBD2 matches 10 bases. Trimming cost V 0 bases and J 8 bases; bases outside gene matches: 13. This CDR3 is 18 amino acids long. Germline assignment: CDR1 SGHTA and CDR2 FQGNSA. Here the CDR3 reads CASSLALYVAGGIDEQFF. The CDR3 DNA reads as TGTGCCAGCAGCTTAGCGCTTTACGTAGCGGGAGGTATCGATGAGCAGTTCTTC.

This clone has only a few counts. The gene calls are TRBV5-4 and TRBJ1-5; D is perhaps TRBD1 (5 bases). V lost 4 bases and J lost 3, with 8 bases in between. The CDR3 totals 13 residues. In germline, CDR1 is SGHNT, CDR2 YYREEE (reference sequence). CDR3 in DNA: TGTGCCAGCAGCGCAGGGTACAATCAGCCCCAGCATTTT. It is translated as CASSAGYNQPQHF.

J is TRBJ2-1 and V is TRBV10-3; no clear D gene. The ends were cut back, 2 bases at V and 5 bases at J, with 4 bases in the middle. The CDR3 totals 12 residues. CDR1 is ENHRY, CDR2 SYGVKD, per germline. CDR3 residues: CAISEADNEQFF. CDR3 DNA: TGTGCCATCAGTGAGGCGGACAATGAGCAGTTCTTC.

To note about this clone: The junction shows a germline mismatch at one end, possibly a read error. The chain uses TRBV6-5 and TRBJ2-7; the D call may be TRBD1 or TRBD2 (6 bases each). Germline V CDR1 and CDR2: MNHEY, SVGAGI. This CDR3 contains 14 residues. The CDR3 region is CAISEGGWSYEQYF. CDR3 DNA sequence: TGTGCCATCAGTGAGGGGGGTTGGTCCTACGAGCAGTACTTC.

This chain joins TRBV7-8 and TRBJ2-7; D not resolved. Germline CDR1 and CDR2: SGHVS and FQNEAQ. With 0 bases removed from V and 3 bases from J, the gap between germline ends came to 6 bases. This CDR3 has 13 residues. CDR3 coding DNA: TGTGCCAGCAGCTTAGCAGCCCACTACGAGCAGTACTTC. Amino acids: CASSLAAHYEQYF.

This chain links TRBV25-1 with TRBJ2-7; D might be TRBD1 (6 bases). Deletions cut 9 bases from V and 4 bases from J, with 16 bases between. Germline CDR1 is MGHDK and CDR2 is SYGVNS. The CDR3 spans 13 residues. The CDR3 sequence is CASSGRGLYEQYF. The CDR3 DNA follows: TGTGCCAGTTCCGGCAGGGGCTTATACGAGCAGTACTTC.

Note on this clone: One end of the junction fails to match germline, which may point to a read error. The chain links TRBV7-7 to TRBJ2-5, with TRBD2 identical over 11 bases. This CDR3 is 15 amino acids long. The germline gives CDR1 SSHAT, CDR2 FNYEAQ (reference sequence). CDR3 sequence: CASSLSASGRETQYF. The CDR3, as DNA: TGTGCTAGCAGCTTAAGCGCTAGCGGGAGGGAGACCCAGTACTTC.

The chain couples TRBV7-3 to TRBJ2-3, with D tentatively TRBD2 (5 bases). Germline V CDR1 and CDR2: SGHTA, FQGTGA. This CDR3 contains 16 residues. V lost 4 bases to trimming and J lost 4 bases, with 18 bases between them. The CDR3 here is CASSSTPPGAADTQYF. The CDR3 coding sequence is TGTGCCAGCAGCTCCACCCCTCCAGGAGCGGCAGATACGCAGTATTTT.

The V gene is TRBV27, the J gene TRBJ2-5; D gene unclear. V was clipped by 7 bases and J by 5 bases, with 11 bases between them. Germline-derived CDR1 and CDR2 are MNHEY and SMNVEV (reference sequence). This CDR3 spans 12 amino acids. In DNA, the CDR3 is TGTGCCAGCATGTCAGATTGGGAGACCCAGTACTTC. It is translated as CASMSDWETQYF.

The V call is TRBV29-1, the J call TRBJ2-1; D possibly corresponds to TRBD1 (6 bases). This CDR3 has 15 amino acids. The germline V gene has CDR1 SQVTM and CDR2 ANQGSEA. V was trimmed by 6 bases and J by 9 bases, leaving 24 bases between them. CDR3 nucleotide sequence: TGCAGCGTGGACGACAGGCGGCCAAGCGCCCCTGAGCAGTTCTTC. Its translation is CSVDDRRPSAPEQFF.

J is TRBJ2-5 and V is TRBV9; 11 bases line up with TRBD1. The junction had 7 bases not matched to a gene; V was cut back by 3 bases and J by 6 bases. Germline lookup yields CDR1 SGDLS and CDR2 YYNGEE. There are 15 residues in the CDR3. Here the CDR3 DNA reads TGTGCCAGCAGCGGGGGACAGGGGGAGTGGCAGACCCAGTACTTC. It yields the protein CASSGGQGEWQTQYF.

Points on this clone: The CDR3 end shows no conserved phenylalanine or tryptophan, and so a read error is likely. This rearrangement joins TRBV28 to TRBJ1-5; D is undetermined. The CDR3 has 15 residues. V lost 8 bases to trimming and J lost 2 bases, with 16 bases between them. Germline CDR1 and CDR2: MDHEN and SYDVKM. CDR3 sequence: CASSLTPQGNQPQHL. CDR3 nucleotides: TGTGCCAGCTCTCTAACCCCCCAGGGCAATCAGCCCCAGCATCTT.

The chain recombines TRBV28 with TRBJ2-5; 7 bases are shared with TRBD1. Germline CDR1 reads MDHEN; CDR2 reads SYDVKM. With 6 bases clipped from V and 2 bases from J, the junction kept 9 bases outside the gene matches. CDR3 size: 15 residues. This chain's CDR3 is CASSTGTALQETQYF. CDR3 in DNA: TGTGCCAGCAGCACCGGGACAGCATTACAAGAGACCCAGTACTTC.

The gene calls are TRBV19 and TRBJ2-6, with D unresolved. With 3 bases removed from V and 0 bases from J, the gap between germline ends came to 6 bases. Looked up from germline, CDR1 is LNHDA and CDR2 is SQIVND (reference sequence). The CDR3 length is 15 residues. CDR3 DNA: TGTGCCAGTAGTATGGTGGACTCTGGGGCCAACGTCCTGACTTTC. This gives the protein CASSMVDSGANVLTF.